This record looks at one T cell receptor beta chain sequence and its context. Clones were read by immunoSEQ multiplex PCR, and TCRdb kept only the in-frame ones, dropping some. The sample has 100,000 to 150,000 clones; approximately 90% are singletons. The data were taken from a study of OX40 agonist ivuxolimab in advanced cancers. As for the study in general: The dose of intravenous ivuxolimab that patients received every 2 weeks ranged from 0.01 to 10 mg/kg. Dose-escalation patients' cancers were hepatocellular carcinoma, melanoma, renal cell or head and neck cancer.

Germline lookup yields CDR1 SQVTM and CDR2 ANQGSEA. V lost 6 bases and J lost 5; bases outside the gene matches: 7. The CDR3 length is 13 residues. This TCR was sampled from an adult with an advanced solid tumor such as melanoma, head and neck, liver or kidney cancer. This material consisted of CD4+ or CD8+ T cells sorted from blood, taken in a trial of the OX40 agonist ivuxolimab. This chain connects TRBV29-1 to TRBJ1-5; 7 positions agree with TRBD1. Written as DNA, the CDR3 is TGCAGCGTCGGGAACGACAGGGATCAGCCCCAGCATTTT. This gives the protein CSVGNDRDQPQHF. The full variable domain, rest sourced from reference TRBV29-1 and TRBJ1-5, is SAVISQKPSRDICQRGTSLTIQCQVDSQVTMMFWYRQQPGQSLTLIATANQGSEATYESGFVIDKFPISRPNLTFSTLTVSNMSPEDSSIYLCSVGNDRDQPQHFGDGTRLSIL.